These 2 T cell receptor beta chains were sequenced from one sample in a study of T and B cells in COVID-19 patients (dated by TCRdb to about 2020). TCRdb names Illumina MiSeq as the instrument used. Multiplex PCR with BIOMED2 TRB-A/B primer pools was used to amplify TRB rearrangements. Using fastp trimming at Q25 and MiXCR clonotype assembly, TCRdb reanalyzed the public sequencing data and kept in-frame beta chains. Records with the same CDR3 protein are collapsed into one entry carrying the most frequent genes and DNA. This sample comprises some 10,000 distinct CDR3 sequences, under 35% of them detected only once. The ten largest account for 28% of the sample. TRB repertoires were amplified from 250-500 ng of genomic DNA extracted from blood. Sequenced material: blood. The receptors here all came from a human donor who had recovered from COVID-19.

The chain uses TRBV5-6 and TRBJ2-1, with 8 bases lining up with TRBD2. After removal of 0 bases from V and 10 bases from J, the junction contained 9 bases not matched to a gene. The CDR3 contains 15 residues. The germline gives CDR1 SGHDT, CDR2 YYEEEE. CDR3 in amino acids: CASSLGDSGTKEQFF. The CDR3 DNA follows: TGTGCCAGCAGCTTGGGGGATAGCGGGACGAAGGAGCAGTTCTTC.

The CDR3 here is CASSFGQDSRYSYEQYF. CDR3 nucleotides: TGTGCCAGCAGTTTCGGACAGGATAGCCGTTACTCCTACGAGCAGTACTTC. The V and J genes are TRBV12-3 or TRBV12-4 and TRBJ2-7; the match to TRBD1 covers 7 bases. The CDR3 has 17 residues. V was clipped by 3 bases and J by 0 bases; unmatched bases: 11.